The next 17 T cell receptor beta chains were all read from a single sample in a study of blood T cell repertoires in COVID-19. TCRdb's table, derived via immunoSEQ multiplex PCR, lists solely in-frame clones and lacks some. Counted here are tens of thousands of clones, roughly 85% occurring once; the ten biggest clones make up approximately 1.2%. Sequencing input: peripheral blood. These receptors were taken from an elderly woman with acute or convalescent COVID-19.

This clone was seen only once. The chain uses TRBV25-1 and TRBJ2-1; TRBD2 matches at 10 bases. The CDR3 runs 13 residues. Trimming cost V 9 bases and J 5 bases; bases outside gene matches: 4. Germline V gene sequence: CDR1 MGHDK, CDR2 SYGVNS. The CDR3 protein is CASRTSGNNEQFF. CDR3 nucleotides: TGTGCCAGTAGGACTAGCGGAAACAATGAGCAGTTCTTC.

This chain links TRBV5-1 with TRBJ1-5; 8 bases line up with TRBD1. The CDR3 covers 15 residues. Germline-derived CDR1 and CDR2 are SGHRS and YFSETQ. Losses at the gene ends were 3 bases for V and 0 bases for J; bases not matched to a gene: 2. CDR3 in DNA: TGCGCCAGCAGCTCTGGACAGGGTAGCAATCAGCCCCAGCATTTT. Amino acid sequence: CASSSGQGSNQPQHF.

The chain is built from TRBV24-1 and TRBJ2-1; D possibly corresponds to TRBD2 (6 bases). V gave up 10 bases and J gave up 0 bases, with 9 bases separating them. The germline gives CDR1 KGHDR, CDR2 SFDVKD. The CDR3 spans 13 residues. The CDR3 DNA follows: TGTGCCACTATGGGGGGCTCCTACAATGAGCAGTTCTTC. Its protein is CATMGGSYNEQFF.

In nucleotides, the CDR3 is TGCGCCAGCAGCTTGGGGCTAGCGGGGAACACCTACGAGCAGTACTTC. Translated: CASSLGLAGNTYEQYF. The chain carries TRBV5-1 and TRBJ2-7; the match to TRBD2 covers 9 bases. This CDR3 spans 16 amino acids. V was pared by 0 bases and J by 2 bases, with 6 bases of the junction left unmatched. Germline CDR1 and CDR2: SGHRS and YFSETQ.

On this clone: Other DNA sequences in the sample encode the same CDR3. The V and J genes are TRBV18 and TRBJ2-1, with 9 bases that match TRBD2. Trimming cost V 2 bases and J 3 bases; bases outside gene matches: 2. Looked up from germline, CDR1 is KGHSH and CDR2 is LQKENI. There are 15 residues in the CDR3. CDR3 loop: CASSPETSGYNEQFF. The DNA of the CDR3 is TGTGCCAGCTCACCAGAGACTAGCGGCTACAATGAGCAGTTCTTC.

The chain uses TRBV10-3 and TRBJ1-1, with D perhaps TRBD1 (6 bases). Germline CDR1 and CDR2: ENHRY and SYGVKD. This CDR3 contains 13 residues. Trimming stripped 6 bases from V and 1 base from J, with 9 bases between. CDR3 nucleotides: TGTGCCATCAGCGAGGGACAGAACACTGAAGCTTTCTTT. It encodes CAISEGQNTEAFF.

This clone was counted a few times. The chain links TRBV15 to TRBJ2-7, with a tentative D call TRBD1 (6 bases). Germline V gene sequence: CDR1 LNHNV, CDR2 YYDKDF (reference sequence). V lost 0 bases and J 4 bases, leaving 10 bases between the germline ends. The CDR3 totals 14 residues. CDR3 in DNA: TGTGCCACCAGCAGAGACCTAGGACAGTACGAGCAGTACTTC. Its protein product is CATSRDLGQYEQYF.

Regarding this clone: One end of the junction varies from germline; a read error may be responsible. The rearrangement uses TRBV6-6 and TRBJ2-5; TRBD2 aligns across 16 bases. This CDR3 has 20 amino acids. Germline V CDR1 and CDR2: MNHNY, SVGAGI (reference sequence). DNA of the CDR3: TGTGCCAGCAGCTACTCACCTCCGGGACTAGCGGGAGGGGGCCAAGAGACCCAGTACTTC. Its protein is CASSYSPPGLAGGGQETQYF.

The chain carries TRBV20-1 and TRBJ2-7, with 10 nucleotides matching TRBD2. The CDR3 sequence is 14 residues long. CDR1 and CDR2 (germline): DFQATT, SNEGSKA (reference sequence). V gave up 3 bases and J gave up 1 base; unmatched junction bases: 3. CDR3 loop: CSASPSGSSYEQYF. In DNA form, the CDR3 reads TGCAGTGCTAGTCCTAGCGGGAGTTCCTACGAGCAGTACTTC.

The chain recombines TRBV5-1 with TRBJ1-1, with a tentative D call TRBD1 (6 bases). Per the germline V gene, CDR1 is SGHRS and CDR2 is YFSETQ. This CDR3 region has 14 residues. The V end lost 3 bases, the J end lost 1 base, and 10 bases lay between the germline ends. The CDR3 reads CASSSGAENTEAFF. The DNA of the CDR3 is TGCGCCAGCAGCTCAGGGGCCGAGAACACTGAAGCTTTCTTT.

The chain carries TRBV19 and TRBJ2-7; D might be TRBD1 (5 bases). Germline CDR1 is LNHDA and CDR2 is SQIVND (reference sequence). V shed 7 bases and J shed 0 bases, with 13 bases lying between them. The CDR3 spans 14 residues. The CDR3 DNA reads TGTGCCAGTAAGGAACACAGGAACTCCTACGAGCAGTACTTC. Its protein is CASKEHRNSYEQYF.

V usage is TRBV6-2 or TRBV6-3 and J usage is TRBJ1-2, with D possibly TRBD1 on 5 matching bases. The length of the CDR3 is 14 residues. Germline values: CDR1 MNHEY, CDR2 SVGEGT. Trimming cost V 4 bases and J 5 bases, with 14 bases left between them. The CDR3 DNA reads TGTGCCAGCAGTTCGCTGGGGCGAGGATATGGCTACACCTTC. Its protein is CASSSLGRGYGYTF.

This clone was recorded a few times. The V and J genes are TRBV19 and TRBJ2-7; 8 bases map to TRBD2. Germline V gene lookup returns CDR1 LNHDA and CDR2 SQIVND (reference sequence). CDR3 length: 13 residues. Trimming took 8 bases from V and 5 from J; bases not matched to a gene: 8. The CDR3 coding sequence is TGTGCCAGTTCCATCGGGAGGGTAGACGAGCAGTACTTC. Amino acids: CASSIGRVDEQYF.

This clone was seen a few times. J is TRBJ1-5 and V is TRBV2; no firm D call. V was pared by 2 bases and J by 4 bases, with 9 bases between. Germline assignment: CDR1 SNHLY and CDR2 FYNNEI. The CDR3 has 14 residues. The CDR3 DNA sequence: TGTGCCAGCAGTGAAAACAGCCTGAATCAGCCCCAGCATTTT. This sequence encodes CASSENSLNQPQHF.

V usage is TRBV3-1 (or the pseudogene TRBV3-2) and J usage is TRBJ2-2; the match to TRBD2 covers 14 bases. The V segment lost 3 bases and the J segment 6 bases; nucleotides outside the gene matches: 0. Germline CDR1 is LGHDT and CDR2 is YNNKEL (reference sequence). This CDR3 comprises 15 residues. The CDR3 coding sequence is TGTGCCAGCAGCCAGACTAGCGGGAGGGCCGGGGAGCTGTTTTTT. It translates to CASSQTSGRAGELFF.

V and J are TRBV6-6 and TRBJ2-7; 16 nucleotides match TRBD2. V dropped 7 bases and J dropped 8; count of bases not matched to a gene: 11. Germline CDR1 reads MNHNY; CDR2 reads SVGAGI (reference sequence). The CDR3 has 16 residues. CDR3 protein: CASTIKPGLAGGKQYF. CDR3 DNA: TGTGCCAGCACGATAAAGCCGGGACTAGCGGGAGGGAAGCAGTACTTC.

The CDR3 loop reads CASSSGQGAEKLFF. The CDR3 bases are TGCGCCAGCAGCTCAGGACAGGGGGCTGAAAAACTGTTTTTT. The chain has TRBV5-1 and TRBJ1-4; 11 positions agree with TRBD1. The CDR3 covers 14 residues. V was pared by 3 bases and J by 7 bases, with 2 bases of the junction left unmatched. Germline values: CDR1 SGHRS, CDR2 YFSETQ. The full variable domain, completed using reference TRBV5-1 and TRBJ1-4, is KAGVTQTPRYLIKTRGQQVTLSCSPISGHRSVSWYQQTPGQGLQFLFEYFSETQRNKGNFPGRFSGRQFSNSRSEMNVSTLELGDSALYLCASSSGQGAEKLFFGSGTQLSVL.